Below are 21 T cell receptor beta chains sequenced from a single sample in a study of blood T cell repertoires in COVID-19 (dated by TCRdb to about 2020). Library creation used the immunoSEQ multiplex PCR assay. Entries here come from immuneACCESS through TCRdb and include only in-frame sequences with V and J called. Some clones fail to appear in such tables; in the studies checked, an unresolved V gene covers under half of the shortfall, and the cause of the remainder is unknown. The sample data list 170,000 or so clones, and approximately 80% of these were observed just once. The top ten clones comprise around 7% of the sample. Material for sequencing was peripheral blood. Source of these receptors: a woman between 40 and 50 years old with COVID-19, enrolled during active disease.

The rearrangement links TRBV24-1 to TRBJ2-6, with TRBD1 identical over 9 bases. CDR1 is KGHDR, CDR2 SFDVKD, per germline. This CDR3 contains 17 residues. After removal of 4 bases from V and 4 bases from J, the junction contained 7 bases not matched to a gene. Written as DNA, the CDR3 is TGTGCCACCAGTGAGCCGGGACAGGGTAGGGGGGCCAACGTCCTGACTTTC. Translation gives CATSEPGQGRGANVLTF.

V usage is TRBV28 and J usage is TRBJ2-7; D is possibly TRBD2 (6 bases). The germline V gene encodes CDR1 MDHEN and CDR2 SYDVKM. The V and J ends lost 1 base and 5 bases respectively, with 12 bases between them. There are 14 residues in the CDR3. The CDR3 reads CASSLYGGIHEQYF. The CDR3 bases are TGTGCCAGCAGTTTATATGGGGGGATCCACGAGCAGTACTTC.

CDR3 sequence: CASSPPQAGDTQYF. CDR3 sequence (DNA): TGTGCCAGCAGCCCACCCCAGGCGGGGGATACGCAGTATTTT. The V and J genes are TRBV5-4 and TRBJ2-3, with a tentative D call TRBD2 (6 bases). The germline gives CDR1 SGHNT, CDR2 YYREEE (reference sequence). V lost 4 bases, J lost 6 bases, and 15 bases lay in between. The CDR3 has 14 amino acids.

J is TRBJ2-1 and V is TRBV13; TRBD1 matches 7 bases. The germline gives CDR1 PRHDT, CDR2 FYEKMQ (reference sequence). The CDR3 consists of 18 residues. Trimming at V came to 5 bases and at J to 0 bases, leaving 13 bases not matched to a gene. The CDR3 sequence: CASSHIDRVLVSYNEQFF. The CDR3 DNA reads as TGTGCCAGCAGCCATATTGACAGGGTTCTAGTCTCCTACAATGAGCAGTTCTTC.

The CDR3: CASSRLAGGPLEQFF. As DNA, the CDR3 is TGTGCCAGCAGCCGACTAGCGGGGGGTCCCTTAGAGCAGTTCTTC. The chain uses TRBV3-1 (or the pseudogene TRBV3-2) and TRBJ2-1; TRBD2 agrees at 13 bases. This CDR3 region has 15 residues. CDR1 is LGHDT and CDR2 is YNNKEL in the germline V gene (reference sequence). V lost 4 bases, J lost 10 bases, and 7 bases stayed unmatched.

The chain carries TRBV19 and TRBJ2-7, with TRBD2 identical over 8 bases. Germline assignment: CDR1 LNHDA and CDR2 SQIVND (reference sequence). This CDR3 has 13 amino acids. The junction had 4 bases not matched to a gene; V was cut back by 9 bases and J by 0 bases. CDR3 coding DNA: TGTGCCAGCGGGGGGGGCAGCTCCTACGAGCAGTACTTC. Encoded protein: CASGGGSSYEQYF.

This rearrangement joins TRBV5-6 to TRBJ1-2; 7 bases fit TRBD1. V was clipped by 4 bases and J by 4 bases; unmatched bases: 7. The CDR3 consists of 14 residues. In germline, CDR1 is SGHDT, CDR2 YYEEEE. The CDR3 loop reads CASSRFGQVYGYTF. In DNA, the CDR3 is TGTGCCAGCAGCCGTTTCGGACAGGTCTATGGCTACACCTTC.

The CDR3 region has the DNA TGTGCCACCAGTACAGGGGTCGATCAGCCCCAGCATTTT. It encodes CATSTGVDQPQHF. This chain connects TRBV15 to TRBJ1-5; 7 positions match TRBD1. The germline CDR1 and CDR2 sequences are LNHNV and YYDKDF (reference sequence). J gave up 5 bases and V 6 bases, and 4 bases lay outside the gene matches. The CDR3 has 13 residues.

This chain joins TRBV18 and TRBJ1-2, with 7 nucleotides matching TRBD1. Trimming took 5 bases from V and 4 from J; bases not matched to a gene: 7. The CDR3 has 14 amino acids. The germline V gene encodes CDR1 KGHSH and CDR2 LQKENI. Written as DNA, the CDR3 is TGTGCCAGCTCAGACGTAGGGACAGTCTATGGCTACACCTTC. This encodes CASSDVGTVYGYTF.

This chain joins TRBV7-9 and TRBJ2-3; D is unclear. Per germline, CDR1 SEHNR and CDR2 FQNEAQ (reference sequence). The V end lost 7 bases, the J end lost 1 base, and 6 bases lay between the germline ends. The CDR3 totals 12 residues. This CDR3 reads CASNEGTDTQYF. In DNA, the CDR3 is TGTGCCAGCAATGAGGGCACAGATACGCAGTATTTT.

This clone has only a few counts. The genes are TRBV7-2 and TRBJ1-6, with unresolved D. CDR1 SGHTA and CDR2 FQGNSA come from the germline V gene. The CDR3 length is 14 residues. The V gene lost 3 bases and the J gene lost 5 bases, with 8 bases spanning the gap. CDR3 amino acids: CASSFGRDNSPLHF. The DNA for the CDR3 is TGTGCCAGCAGCTTCGGGAGAGATAATTCACCCCTCCACTTT. Drawing the rest from reference TRBV7-2 and TRBJ1-6, the complete variable domain is GAGVSQSPSNKVTEKGKDVELRCDPISGHTALYWYRQSLGQGLEFLIYFQGNSAPDKSGLPSDRFSAERTGGSVSTLTIQRTQQEDSAVYLCASSFGRDNSPLHFGNGTRLTVT.

This chain uses TRBV18 with TRBJ1-5; D might be TRBD1 (6 bases). V was cut by 3 bases and J by 9 bases, with 18 bases left in between. Germline V CDR1 and CDR2: KGHSH, LQKENI. This CDR3 spans 15 amino acids. The CDR3 sequence: CASSPPRGPPGPQHF. CDR3 nucleotides: TGTGCCAGCTCACCGCCGCGGGGGCCTCCAGGGCCCCAGCATTTT.

The CDR3 coding sequence is TGTGCCAGCTCTTACGGGAGGATGGGTGAAAAACTGTTTTTT. Amino acid sequence: CASSYGRMGEKLFF. This chain uses TRBV6-5 with TRBJ1-4, with D unclear. V dropped 8 bases and J dropped 7 bases, with 17 bases sitting between them. In germline, CDR1 is MNHEY, CDR2 SVGAGI. CDR3 length equals 14 residues.

The chain has TRBV10-3 and TRBJ1-5; 7 nucleotides agree with TRBD1. The CDR3 is 13 amino acids. Germline CDR1 ENHRY, CDR2 SYGVKD. The ends lost 4 bases at V and 7 bases at J; junction bases unmatched: 4. The CDR3 DNA reads as TGTGCCATCAGTGGGGACAGTTGGCAGCCCCAGCATTTT. Translating gives CAISGDSWQPQHF.

This clone appeared once. The V call is TRBV11-2, the J call TRBJ1-1; D is undetermined. Germline values: CDR1 SGHAT, CDR2 FQNNGV. V was clipped by 1 base and J by 0 bases, with 6 bases between them. The CDR3 consists of 14 residues. CDR3 DNA sequence: TGTGCCAGCAGCTTAGTAACAGTGAACACTGAAGCTTTCTTT. This sequence encodes CASSLVTVNTEAFF.

The chain combines TRBV28 with TRBJ2-1; 9 bases match TRBD1. V dropped 7 bases and J dropped 8; count of bases not matched to a gene: 15. CDR1 and CDR2 (germline): MDHEN, SYDVKM. This CDR3 is built from 16 residues. The CDR3 reads CASNPLLTGGWDEQFF. In DNA, the CDR3 is TGTGCCAGCAACCCCCTACTAACAGGGGGCTGGGATGAGCAGTTCTTC.

The gene calls are TRBV29-1 and TRBJ1-2; no definite D call. The CDR3 runs 12 residues. V was cut by 4 bases and J by 4 bases, with 10 bases left in between. The germline CDR1 and CDR2 sequences are SQVTM and ANQGSEA. As DNA, the CDR3 is TGCAGCGTTGGGCTGGCGGTCTATGGCTACACCTTC. Translating it yields CSVGLAVYGYTF.

The chain joins TRBV2 to TRBJ1-2; D not resolved. The V end was cut by 8 bases, the J end by 6 bases, with 19 bases between. The CDR3 is made up of 14 amino acids. Germline CDR1 is SNHLY and CDR2 is FYNNEI. The CDR3 sequence is CASRVTAGLDGYTF. The CDR3 DNA reads as TGTGCCAGCCGAGTGACGGCAGGACTGGATGGCTACACCTTC.

The V and J genes are TRBV29-1 and TRBJ1-4; D remains ambiguous. Germline CDR1 SQVTM, CDR2 ANQGSEA. The CDR3 contains 12 residues. V lost 6 bases, J lost 3 bases, and 8 bases lay in between. In DNA, the CDR3 is TGCAGCGTCTTTGGGCCTAATGAAAAACTGTTTTTT. Protein sequence: CSVFGPNEKLFF.

This chain uses TRBV10-2 with TRBJ1-1; D unclear. V was clipped by 11 bases and J by 3 bases, with 13 bases between them. This CDR3 comprises 12 residues. Germline V gene sequence: CDR1 WSHSY, CDR2 SAAADI. The chain's CDR3 is CACETGDTEAFF. In DNA form, the CDR3 reads TGCGCCTGCGAAACCGGGGACACTGAAGCTTTCTTT.

This clone was seen a handful of times. The chain has TRBV5-1 and TRBJ2-3; 8 nucleotides align to TRBD1. Losses at the gene ends were 5 bases for V and 4 bases for J; bases not matched to a gene: 6. The CDR3 is made up of 14 amino acids. CDR1 and CDR2 (germline): SGHRS, YFSETQ. In DNA form, the CDR3 reads TGCGCCAGCAGTGGACCAGGGGGCCCAGATACGCAGTATTTT. Encoded protein: CASSGPGGPDTQYF.